One sample yielded the 7 T cell receptor beta chains listed below, sequenced in a study of regulatory T cells in long-lasting Graves disease. Indicated time point: newly diagnosed GD, antithyroid drugs for less than 3 months. PBMC RNA was the source of the TCR library. Sequencing libraries for TCR beta were prepared with iRepertoire HTBI primers and Arm-PCR of CDR3 regions. Each CDR3 protein is one row after TCRdb ran MiXCR on the multiplex PCR reads. The table shows approximately 540,000 distinct CDR3 sequences, with around 13% occurring only once. These data were also filed under a second study, of T cells in Graves' hyperthyroidism and ophthalmopathy.

This sample comprised peripheral blood mononuclear cells (PBMCs), obtained at new diagnosis, from a patient treated with antithyroid drugs. The receptors come from a woman aged 25 to 39 with Graves disease.

V gene TRBV20-1 combines with J gene TRBJ2-1, with D hard to call. The germline V gene encodes CDR1 DFQATT and CDR2 SNEGSKA (reference sequence). Trimming left V 6 bases short and J 5 bases short, with 8 bases between. The CDR3 contains 11 residues. CDR3 in amino acids: CSARRHNEQFF. The CDR3 nucleotides read TGCAGTGCCCGAAGACACAATGAGCAGTTCTTC.

This clonotype was recorded at least ten times. The chain recombines TRBV5-6 with TRBJ1-2; the D gene is possibly TRBD1 (5 bases). The CDR3 length is 15 residues. V lost 2 bases and J 2 bases, leaving 13 bases between the germline ends. CDR1 is SGHDT, CDR2 YYEEEE, per germline. As DNA, the CDR3 is TGTGCCAGCAGCTTTATAGGGACGCTAAACTATGGCTACACCTTC. Its translation: CASSFIGTLNYGYTF.

This clonotype was seen ten or more times. This chain connects TRBV11-2 to TRBJ2-5; D is perhaps TRBD1 (7 bases). Germline V lookup: CDR1 SGHAT, CDR2 FQNNGV. CDR3 length: 15 residues. V lost 4 bases and J 5 bases, leaving 17 bases between the germline ends. In DNA, the CDR3 is TGTGCCAGCAGCTCCCTTGGAGGGGGCGGGGAGACCCAGTACTTC. Encoded protein: CASSSLGGGGETQYF.

J is TRBJ2-3 and V is TRBV20-1; no clear D gene. The CDR3 has 13 residues. Trimming pared 4 bases from V and 2 bases from J, leaving 10 bases between. Germline-derived CDR1 and CDR2 are DFQATT and SNEGSKA (reference sequence). The CDR3 region is CSATALLTDTQYF. CDR3 bases: TGCAGTGCTACGGCCCTCCTCACAGATACGCAGTATTTT.

This clonotype was observed many times. The CDR3: CASRDRGVTGELFF. Written as DNA, the CDR3 is TGTGCCAGCAGGGACAGGGGAGTCACCGGGGAGCTGTTTTTT. J is TRBJ2-2 and V is TRBV2, with TRBD1 matching 9 bases. Germline CDR1 reads SNHLY; CDR2 reads FYNNEI. The ends lost 6 bases at V and 4 bases at J; junction bases unmatched: 3. The CDR3 spans 14 residues.

On this clonotype itself: This may stem from a read error, because a much larger clone lies one nucleotide away. The V call is TRBV28, the J call TRBJ1-1; the D is unclear. CDR1 and CDR2 (germline): MDHEN, SYDVKM. This CDR3 region has 13 residues. CDR3 sequence reads: CASRDDMYTGAFF. As DNA, the CDR3 is TGTGCCAGCAGGGATGACATGTACACTGGAGCTTTCTTT.

The V call is TRBV20-1, the J call TRBJ2-7, with a possible D match to TRBD2 (6 bases). V was shortened by 3 bases and J by 8 bases, with 26 bases between the two germline ends. The CDR3 loop spans 16 amino acids. Looked up from germline, CDR1 is DFQATT and CDR2 is SNEGSKA (reference sequence). The CDR3 here is CSARAVRDSGLRQQYF. DNA for the CDR3: TGCAGTGCTAGGGCGGTACGGGACTCCGGATTACGACAGCAGTACTTC.